The clone carrying this T cell receptor (beta chain) was found once. V was pared by 2 bases and J by 4 bases, with 12 bases between. Germline V lookup: CDR1 MNHEY, CDR2 SVGAGI. This CDR3 is 15 amino acids long. This sample was included in a study of cytomegalovirus exposure and HLA in healthy donors. Primers: 60 Vbeta forward and 13 Jbeta reverse. The data were produced by immunoSEQ multiplex PCR, yet TCRdb's version contains in-frame clones alone and is incomplete. The repertoire holds 95,000 to 150,000 clones, with approximately 65% as singletons. This sequence was found in a man between 18 and 35 years old in good health and CMV-seronegative. The specimen was PBMCs. The J gene is TRBJ2-1, the V gene TRBV6-5, with D possibly being TRBD2 (5 bases). CDR3 sequence (DNA): TGTGCCAGCAGTTACAGACCTGCGGGTTACAATGAGCAGTTCTTC. This translates into CASSYRPAGYNEQFF.